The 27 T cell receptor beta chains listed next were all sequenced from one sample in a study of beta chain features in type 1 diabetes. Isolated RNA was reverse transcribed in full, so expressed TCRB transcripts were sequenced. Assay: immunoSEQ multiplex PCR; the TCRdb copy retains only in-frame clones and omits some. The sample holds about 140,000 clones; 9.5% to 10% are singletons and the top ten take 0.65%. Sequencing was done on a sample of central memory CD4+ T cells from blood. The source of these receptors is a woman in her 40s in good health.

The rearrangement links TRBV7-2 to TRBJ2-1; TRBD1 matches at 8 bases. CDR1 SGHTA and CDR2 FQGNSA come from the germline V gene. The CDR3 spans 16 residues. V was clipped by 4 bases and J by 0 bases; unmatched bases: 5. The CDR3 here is CASSSIDRGSYNEQFF. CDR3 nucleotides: TGTGCCAGCAGCTCTATCGACAGGGGCTCCTACAATGAGCAGTTCTTC.

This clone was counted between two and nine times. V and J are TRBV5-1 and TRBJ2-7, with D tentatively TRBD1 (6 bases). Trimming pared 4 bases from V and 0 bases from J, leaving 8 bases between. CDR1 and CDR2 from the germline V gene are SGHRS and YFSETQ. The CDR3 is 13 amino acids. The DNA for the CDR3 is TGCGCCAGCAGCCGGGACATCTCCTACGAGCAGTACTTC. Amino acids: CASSRDISYEQYF.

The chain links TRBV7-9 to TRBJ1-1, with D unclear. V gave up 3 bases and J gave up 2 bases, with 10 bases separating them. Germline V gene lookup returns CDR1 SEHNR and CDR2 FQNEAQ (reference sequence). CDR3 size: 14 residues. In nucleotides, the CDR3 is TGTGCCAGCAGCTTCAGCGGTTCTAACACTGAAGCTTTCTTT. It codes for CASSFSGSNTEAFF.

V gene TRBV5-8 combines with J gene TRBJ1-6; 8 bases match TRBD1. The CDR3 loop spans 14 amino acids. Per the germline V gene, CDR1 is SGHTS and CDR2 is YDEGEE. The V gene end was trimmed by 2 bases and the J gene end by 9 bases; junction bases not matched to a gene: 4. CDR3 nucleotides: TGTGCCAGCAGCTTTGGACAGGGAAGTTCACCCCTCCACTTT. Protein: CASSFGQGSSPLHF.

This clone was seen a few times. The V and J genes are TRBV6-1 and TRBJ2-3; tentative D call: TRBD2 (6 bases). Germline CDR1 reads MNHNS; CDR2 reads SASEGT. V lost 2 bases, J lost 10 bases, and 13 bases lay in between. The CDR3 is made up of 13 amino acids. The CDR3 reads CASSERTSSAQYF. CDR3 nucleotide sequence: TGTGCCAGCAGTGAAAGAACTAGCTCGGCGCAGTATTTT.

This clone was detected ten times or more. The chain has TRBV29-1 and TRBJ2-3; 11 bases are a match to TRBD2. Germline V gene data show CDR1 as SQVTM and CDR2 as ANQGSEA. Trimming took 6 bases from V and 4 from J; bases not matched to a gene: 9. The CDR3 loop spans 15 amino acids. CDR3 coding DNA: TGCAGCGTGGTACCGACTAGCGGGGCGGCAGATACGCAGTATTTT. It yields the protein CSVVPTSGAADTQYF.

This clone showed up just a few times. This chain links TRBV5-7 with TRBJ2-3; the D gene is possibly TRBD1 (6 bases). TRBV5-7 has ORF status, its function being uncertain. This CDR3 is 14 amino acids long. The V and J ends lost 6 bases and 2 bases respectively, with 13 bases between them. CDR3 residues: CASIGQNSTDTQYF. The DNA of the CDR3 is TGTGCCAGCATTGGACAGAACTCCACAGATACGCAGTATTTT.

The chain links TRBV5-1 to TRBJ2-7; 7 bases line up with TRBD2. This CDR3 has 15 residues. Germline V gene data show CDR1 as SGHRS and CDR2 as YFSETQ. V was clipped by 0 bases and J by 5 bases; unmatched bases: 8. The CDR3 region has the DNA TGCGCCAGCAGCTTGGCCTCTCGGGGGGTCCACGAGCAGTACTTC. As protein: CASSLASRGVHEQYF.

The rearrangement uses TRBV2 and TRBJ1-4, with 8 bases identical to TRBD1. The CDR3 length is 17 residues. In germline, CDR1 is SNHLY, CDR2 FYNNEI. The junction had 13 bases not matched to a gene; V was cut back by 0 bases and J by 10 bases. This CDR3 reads CASSEARGLTGVGKLFF. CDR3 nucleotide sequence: TGTGCCAGCAGTGAAGCGCGAGGATTGACAGGGGTTGGAAAACTGTTTTTT.

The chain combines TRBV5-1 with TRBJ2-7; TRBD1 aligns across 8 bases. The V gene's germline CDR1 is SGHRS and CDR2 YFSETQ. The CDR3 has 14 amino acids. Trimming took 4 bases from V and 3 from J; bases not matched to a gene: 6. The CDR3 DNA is TGCGCCAGCAGCGAATCCACAGGGGGCTACGAGCAGTACTTC. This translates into CASSESTGGYEQYF.

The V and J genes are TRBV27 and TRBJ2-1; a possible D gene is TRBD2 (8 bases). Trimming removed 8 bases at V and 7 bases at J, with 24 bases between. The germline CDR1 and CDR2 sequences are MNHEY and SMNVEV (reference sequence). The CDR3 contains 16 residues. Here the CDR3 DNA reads TGTGCCAGCCAGGGGGACCGGGGGGGCCTTGGGAATGAGCAGTTCTTC. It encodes CASQGDRGGLGNEQFF.

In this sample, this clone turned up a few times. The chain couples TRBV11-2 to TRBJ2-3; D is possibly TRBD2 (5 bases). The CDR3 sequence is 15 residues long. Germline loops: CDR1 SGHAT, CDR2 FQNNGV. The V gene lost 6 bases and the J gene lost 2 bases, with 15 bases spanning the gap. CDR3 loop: CASRLGRLNTDTQYF. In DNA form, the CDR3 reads TGTGCCAGCAGACTAGGACGTTTAAACACAGATACGCAGTATTTT.

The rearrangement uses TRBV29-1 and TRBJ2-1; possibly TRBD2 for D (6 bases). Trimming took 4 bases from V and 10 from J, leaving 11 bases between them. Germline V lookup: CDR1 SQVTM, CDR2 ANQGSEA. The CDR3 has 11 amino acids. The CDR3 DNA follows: TGCAGCGTTGCCTCTGGGGGGGAGCAGTTCTTC. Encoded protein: CSVASGGEQFF.

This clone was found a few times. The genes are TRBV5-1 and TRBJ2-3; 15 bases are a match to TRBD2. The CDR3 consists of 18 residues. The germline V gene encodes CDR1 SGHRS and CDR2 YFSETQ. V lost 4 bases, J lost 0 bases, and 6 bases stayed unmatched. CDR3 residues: CASSTGTSGGLSTDTQYF. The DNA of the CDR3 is TGCGCCAGCAGCACCGGGACTAGCGGGGGGCTTAGCACAGATACGCAGTATTTT. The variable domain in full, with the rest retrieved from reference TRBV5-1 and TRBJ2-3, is KAGVTQTPRYLIKTRGQQVTLSCSPISGHRSVSWYQQTPGQGLQFLFEYFSETQRNKGNFPGRFSGRQFSNSRSEMNVSTLELGDSALYLCASSTGTSGGLSTDTQYFGPGTRLTVL.

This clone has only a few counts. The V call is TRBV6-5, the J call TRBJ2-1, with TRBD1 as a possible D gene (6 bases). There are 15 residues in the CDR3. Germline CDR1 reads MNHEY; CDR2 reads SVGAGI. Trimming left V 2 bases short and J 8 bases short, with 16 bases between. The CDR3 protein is CASSYRGTTRDEQFF. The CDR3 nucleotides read TGTGCCAGCAGTTACAGGGGGACAACCCGGGATGAGCAGTTCTTC.

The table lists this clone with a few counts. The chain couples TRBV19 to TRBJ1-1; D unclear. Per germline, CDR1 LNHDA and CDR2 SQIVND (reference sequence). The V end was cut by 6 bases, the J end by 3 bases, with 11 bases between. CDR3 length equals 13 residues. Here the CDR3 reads CASRHDGDTEAFF. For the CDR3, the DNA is TGTGCCAGTAGACACGACGGAGACACTGAAGCTTTCTTT.

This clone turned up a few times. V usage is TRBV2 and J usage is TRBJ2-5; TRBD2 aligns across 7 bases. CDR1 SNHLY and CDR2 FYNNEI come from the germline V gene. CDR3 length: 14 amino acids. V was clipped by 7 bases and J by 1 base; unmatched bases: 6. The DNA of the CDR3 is TGTGCCAGCACCCCCGCGGGGGTCCAAGAGACCCAGTACTTC. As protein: CASTPAGVQETQYF.

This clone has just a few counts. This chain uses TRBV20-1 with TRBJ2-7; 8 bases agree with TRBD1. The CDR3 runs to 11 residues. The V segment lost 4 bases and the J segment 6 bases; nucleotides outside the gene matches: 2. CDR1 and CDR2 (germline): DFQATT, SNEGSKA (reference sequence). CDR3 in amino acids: CSAITGGEQYF. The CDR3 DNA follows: TGCAGTGCTATAACAGGGGGCGAGCAGTACTTC.

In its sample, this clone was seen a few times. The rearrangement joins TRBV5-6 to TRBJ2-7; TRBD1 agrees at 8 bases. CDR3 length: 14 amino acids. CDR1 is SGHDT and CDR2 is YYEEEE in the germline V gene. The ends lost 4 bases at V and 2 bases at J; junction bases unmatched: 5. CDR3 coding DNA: TGTGCCAGCAGCGCGACAGGGGTCCCCTACGAGCAGTACTTC. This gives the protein CASSATGVPYEQYF. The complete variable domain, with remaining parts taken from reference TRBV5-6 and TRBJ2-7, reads DAGVTQSPTHLIKTRGQQVTLRCSPKSGHDTVSWYQQALGQGPQFIFQYYEEEERQRGNFPDRFSGHQFPNYSSELNVNALLLGDSALYLCASSATGVPYEQYFGPGTRLTVT.

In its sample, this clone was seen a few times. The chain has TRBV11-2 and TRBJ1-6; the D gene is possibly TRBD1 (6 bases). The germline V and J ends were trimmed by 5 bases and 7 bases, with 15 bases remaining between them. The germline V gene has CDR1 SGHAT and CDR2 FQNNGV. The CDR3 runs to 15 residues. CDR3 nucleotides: TGTGCCAGCAGCCTGGAACAGGGACCCAATTCACCCCTCCACTTT. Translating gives CASSLEQGPNSPLHF.

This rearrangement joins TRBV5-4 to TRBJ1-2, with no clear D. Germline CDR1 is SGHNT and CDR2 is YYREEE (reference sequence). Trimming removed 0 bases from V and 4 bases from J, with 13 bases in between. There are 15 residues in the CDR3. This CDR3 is CASSLAGVRLYGYTF. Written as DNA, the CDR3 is TGTGCCAGCAGCTTGGCGGGAGTCAGACTCTATGGCTACACCTTC.

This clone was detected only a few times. The CDR3 bases are TGCGCCAGCAGCTTGGGGCAGGGTAGCAATCAGCCCCAGCATTTT. The encoded protein is CASSLGQGSNQPQHF. The chain is built from TRBV5-1 and TRBJ1-5; D is perhaps TRBD1 (5 bases). Trimming pared 0 bases from V and 0 bases from J, leaving 7 bases between. The CDR3 loop spans 15 amino acids. The germline gives CDR1 SGHRS, CDR2 YFSETQ. The full variable domain, rest sourced from reference TRBV5-1 and TRBJ1-5, is KAGVTQTPRYLIKTRGQQVTLSCSPISGHRSVSWYQQTPGQGLQFLFEYFSETQRNKGNFPGRFSGRQFSNSRSEMNVSTLELGDSALYLCASSLGQGSNQPQHFGDGTRLSIL.

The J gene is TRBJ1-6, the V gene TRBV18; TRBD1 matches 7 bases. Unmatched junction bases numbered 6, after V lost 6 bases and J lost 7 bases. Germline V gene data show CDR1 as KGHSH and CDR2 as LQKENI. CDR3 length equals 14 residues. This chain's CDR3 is CASSPTGNNSPLHF. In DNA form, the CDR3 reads TGTGCCAGCTCCCCGACAGGGAACAATTCACCCCTCCACTTT.

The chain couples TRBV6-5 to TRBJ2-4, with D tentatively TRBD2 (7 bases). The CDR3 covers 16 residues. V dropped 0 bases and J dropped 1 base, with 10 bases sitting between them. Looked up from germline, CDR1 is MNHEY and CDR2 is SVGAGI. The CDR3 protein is CASSYSGGGAKNIQYF. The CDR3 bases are TGTGCCAGCAGTTACTCGGGAGGGGGGGCCAAAAACATTCAGTACTTC.

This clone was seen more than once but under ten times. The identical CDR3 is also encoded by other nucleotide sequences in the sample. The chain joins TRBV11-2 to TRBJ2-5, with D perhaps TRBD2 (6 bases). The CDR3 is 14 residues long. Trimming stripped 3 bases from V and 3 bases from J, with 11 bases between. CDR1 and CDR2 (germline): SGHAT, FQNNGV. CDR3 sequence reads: CASSFSTGEETQYF. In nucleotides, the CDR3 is TGTGCCAGCAGCTTCTCAACGGGGGAAGAGACCCAGTACTTC.

The CDR3 protein is CASRKVRTSGETQETQYF. The CDR3 DNA reads TGTGCCAGCAGGAAAGTCCGGACTAGCGGGGAGACACAAGAGACCCAGTACTTC. The V gene is TRBV5-4, the J gene TRBJ2-5, with TRBD2 matching 12 bases. Germline V gene sequence: CDR1 SGHNT, CDR2 YYREEE (reference sequence). CDR3 length: 18 amino acids. Losses at the gene ends were 5 bases for V and 2 bases for J; bases not matched to a gene: 13.

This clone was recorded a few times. CDR3 protein: CATMGLSRGGMNEQFF. CDR3 nucleotide sequence: TGTGCCACCATGGGACTATCGCGGGGGGGTATGAATGAGCAGTTCTTC. The chain combines TRBV7-2 with TRBJ2-1; 9 positions agree with TRBD2. The CDR3 is 16 residues long. Germline V gene lookup returns CDR1 SGHTA and CDR2 FQGNSA. Losses at the gene ends were 10 bases for V and 7 bases for J; bases not matched to a gene: 17.